These T cell receptor beta chains were read from a single sample in a study of cytomegalovirus exposure and HLA in healthy donors. Clones were sequenced by immunoSEQ multiplex PCR, and TCRdb holds only the in-frame ones, with some missing. The repertoire holds about 190,000 clones, with roughly 80% as singletons. The sample consisted of PBMCs. The receptors derive from a woman aged 50 to 60 in good health and CMV-seronegative. CDR3s include the opening cysteine and the closing phenylalanine or tryptophan. The D gene is left open where the match is weak. Size is stated for part of the rows, as once, few or many counts, or as a class when the clone is expanded.

.	TRBV4-3	.	TRBJ2-3	CASSQEWGQPYAGIYTQYF	TGCGCCAGCAGCCAAGAATGGGGACAGCCGTACGCGGGAATCTATACGCAGTATTTT
.	TRBV18	.	TRBJ2-1	CASSPLDRLYYNEQFF	TGTGCCAGCTCACCGCTCGACAGGCTCTACTACAATGAGCAGTTCTTC
.	TRBV4-3	few	TRBJ1-1	CASSQGQQDTEAFF	TGCGCCAGCAGCCAAGGACAGCAGGACACTGAAGCTTTCTTT
TRBD1	TRBV28	.	TRBJ2-5	CASNQGVAETQYF	TGTGCCAGCAATCAGGGGGTGGCAGAGACCCAGTACTTC
.	TRBV15	.	TRBJ2-5	CATSTPGGGGETQYF	TGTGCCACCAGTACGCCCGGTGGAGGTGGGGAGACCCAGTACTTC
TRBD1	TRBV19	.	TRBJ1-5	CASSTNRGQPQHF	TGTGCCAGTAGTACAAACAGGGGACAGCCCCAGCATTTT
TRBD2	TRBV5-8	.	TRBJ2-5	CASSLEGLAGETQYF	TGTGCCAGCAGCTTGGAGGGACTAGCGGGAGAGACCCAGTACTTC
.	TRBV9	.	TRBJ1-2	CASSVGGYGYTF	TGTGCCAGCAGCGTAGGAGGTTACGGCTACACCTTC
.	TRBV28	.	TRBJ2-7	CASSILGTQDHEQYF	TGTGCCAGCAGCATCCTCGGGACTCAAGACCACGAGCAGTACTTC
TRBD1	TRBV5-1	.	TRBJ2-5	CASSLEIRTGPETQYF	TGCGCCAGCAGCTTGGAGATACGGACAGGGCCAGAGACCCAGTACTTC
TRBD2	TRBV9	once	TRBJ2-3	CASSVDGRGTDTQYF	TGTGCCAGCAGCGTAGACGGGAGGGGGACAGATACGCAGTATTTT
TRBD1	TRBV6-6	.	TRBJ1-2	CASSFRTGDGYTF	TGTGCCAGCAGTTTCCGGACAGGGGACGGCTACACCTTC
TRBD2	TRBV2	.	TRBJ2-3	CASSWGTSGSGTDTQYF	TGTGCCAGCAGTTGGGGGACTAGCGGGAGTGGAACAGATACGCAGTATTTT
TRBD1	TRBV5-6	.	TRBJ1-1	CASSYRDRKLLEAFF	TGTGCCAGCAGCTACCGGGACAGGAAGTTACTAGAAGCTTTCTTT
TRBD1	TRBV23-1	.	TRBJ1-1	CASSQGTGGEAFF	TGCGCCAGCAGTCAGGGGACAGGGGGGGAAGCTTTCTTT
TRBD2	TRBV5-1	.	TRBJ2-7	CASSFTSGGPGYEQYF	TGCGCCAGCAGCTTCACTAGCGGGGGCCCCGGCTACGAGCAGTACTTC
TRBD1	TRBV5-1	.	TRBJ1-2	CASSGTGELKYGYTF	TGCGCCAGCAGCGGGACAGGGGAACTTAAATATGGCTACACCTTC
TRBD1	TRBV27	.	TRBJ1-2	CASRTGGNYGYTF	TGTGCCAGCAGGACAGGGGGGAACTATGGCTACACCTTC
.	TRBV4-3	once	TRBJ2-3	CASSQDFTGSTDTQYF	TGCGCCAGCAGCCAAGATTTCACGGGGAGCACAGATACGCAGTATTTT
.	TRBV11-2	.	TRBJ2-7	CASSLETVEQYF	TGTGCCAGCAGCTTAGAGACAGTCGAGCAGTACTTC
.	TRBV7-9	.	TRBJ1-1	CASSLKSGNTEAFF	TGTGCCAGCAGCTTAAAATCCGGGAACACTGAAGCTTTCTTT
TRBD1	TRBV10-3	.	TRBJ2-7	CASRGDRGRINEQYF	TGTGCCTCAAGAGGAGACAGGGGGAGAATCAACGAGCAGTACTTC
TRBD1	TRBV2	few	TRBJ1-1	CASSPDRGYGEAFF	TGTGCCAGCAGTCCCGACAGGGGGTACGGTGAAGCTTTCTTT
TRBD1	TRBV10-3	.	TRBJ2-7	CAISYATGVYEQYF	TGTGCCATCAGCTATGCAACAGGGGTCTACGAGCAGTACTTC
.	TRBV5-1	many	TRBJ2-6	CASGASSGGANVLTF	TGCGCCAGTGGGGCGTCCTCCGGTGGGGCCAACGTCCTGACTTTC
.	TRBV2	few	TRBJ1-5	CASKTKGPQPQHF	TGTGCCAGCAAGACGAAGGGGCCCCAGCCCCAGCATTTT
TRBD1	TRBV2	.	TRBJ2-7	CASSHTGGSGYEQYF	TGTGCCAGCAGTCATACAGGGGGATCGGGCTACGAGCAGTACTTC
.	TRBV14	.	TRBJ1-6	CASSLRRNSPLHF	TGTGCCAGCAGCCTGAGGAGGAATTCACCCCTCCACTTT
.	TRBV6-4	.	TRBJ2-3	CASRGRGDTQYF	TGTGCCAGCCGAGGAAGAGGGGATACGCAGTATTTT
TRBD2	TRBV18	.	TRBJ2-1	CASSPPGLAGSNEQFF	TGTGCCAGCTCACCGCCGGGACTAGCGGGGTCCAATGAGCAGTTCTTC
.	TRBV6-1	.	TRBJ2-4	CASTTVGGAKNIQYF	TGTGCCAGCACCACGGTCGGGGGAGCCAAAAACATTCAGTACTTC
TRBD1	TRBV19	.	TRBJ1-2	CASSILGQSYGYTF	TGTGCCAGTAGTATCCTGGGACAGTCCTATGGCTACACCTTC
.	TRBV28	.	TRBJ1-4	CASSSDTLATNEKLFF	TGTGCCAGCAGTTCCGACACCCTTGCAACTAATGAAAAACTGTTTTTT
TRBD1	TRBV15	few	TRBJ1-5	CATSLGTGGNQPQHF	TGTGCCACCAGCCTAGGGACAGGGGGCAATCAGCCCCAGCATTTT
.	TRBV5-1	.	TRBJ1-1	CASSLARGVGNTEAFF	TGCGCCAGCAGCTTGGCGCGGGGGGTTGGGAACACTGAAGCTTTCTTT
.	TRBV28	once	TRBJ1-1	CASTHPGGTEAFF	TGTGCCAGCACCCACCCGGGGGGCACTGAAGCTTTCTTT
TRBD1	TRBV5-1	.	TRBJ2-2	CASSFGQGRGPGELFF	TGCGCCAGCAGCTTTGGACAGGGACGGGGTCCCGGGGAGCTGTTTTTT
TRBD1	TRBV5-5	.	TRBJ1-2	CASSRGQGANYGYTF	TGTGCCAGCAGCCGCGGACAGGGGGCTAACTATGGCTACACCTTC
.	TRBV29-1	once	TRBJ2-4	CSVGSTPRAKNIQYF	TGCAGCGTTGGCTCGACACCAAGAGCCAAAAACATTCAGTACTTC
TRBD1	TRBV4-3	.	TRBJ2-2	CASSQGRGRNTGELFF	TGCGCCAGCAGCCAAGGTAGGGGGCGAAACACCGGGGAGCTGTTTTTT
.	TRBV18	.	TRBJ1-1	CASSPTRAPGPEAFF	TGTGCCAGCTCACCAACGAGGGCCCCGGGCCCTGAAGCTTTCTTT
TRBD1	TRBV10-2	.	TRBJ1-2	CAREGARANYGYTF	TGCGCCAGGGAGGGGGCCCGAGCTAACTATGGCTACACCTTC
.	TRBV5-6	.	TRBJ2-1	CASSIPGGANNEQFF	TGTGCCAGCAGTATTCCTGGGGGGGCCAACAATGAGCAGTTCTTC
TRBD1	TRBV7-2	.	TRBJ1-5	CASSPQGARSNQPQHF	TGTGCCAGCAGTCCTCAGGGGGCGCGAAGCAATCAGCCCCAGCATTTT
.	TRBV2	.	TRBJ2-2	CASSADNLNTGELFF	TGTGCCAGCAGTGCGGACAACTTAAACACCGGGGAGCTGTTTTTT
.	TRBV18	.	TRBJ1-2	CASSPVQGFYGYTF	TGTGCCAGCTCACCCGTGCAGGGCTTCTATGGCTACACCTTC
.	TRBV6-5	.	TRBJ2-5	CASSSSTGVAETQYF	TGTGCCAGCAGTTCCTCAACGGGAGTAGCCGAGACCCAGTACTTC
TRBD2	TRBV2	.	TRBJ2-3	CASSESSGGTTDTQYF	TGTGCCAGCAGTGAAAGCAGCGGGGGGACCACAGATACGCAGTATTTT
TRBD1	TRBV18	.	TRBJ2-7	CASSTHGGQGVGYEQYF	TGTGCCAGCTCGACTCACGGGGGACAGGGCGTGGGTTACGAGCAGTACTTC